The clone carrying this T cell receptor (beta chain) came up many times. These data belong to a study of human T cells and chemical hapten exposure. Study-wide background: While the approximately 23-week study was under way, patients received diphenylcyclopropenone on the scalp every week.

The time point is: patch test 2, 6 weeks after DPC sensitization. Treatment given: therapeutic diphenylcyclopropenone sensitization with weekly scalp DPC. Per germline, CDR1 LGHDT and CDR2 YNNKEL (reference sequence). The length of the CDR3 is 16 residues. V gave up 0 bases and J gave up 7 bases, with 19 bases separating them. TCRdb recomputed calls from the RACE reads with MiXCR, one row per CDR3 protein. Among about 100,000 distinct CDR3 sequences listed, more than 9.5% were seen once. This TCR came from a woman aged 40 to 50 with alopecia areata. Some clones in this sample may be carry-over from other donors' samples. The chain carries TRBV3-1 and TRBJ2-7; D unresolved. The specimen was whole blood, collected in connection with sensitization to the hapten diphenylcyclopropenone (DPC). This CDR3 is CASSQDMTGGVREQYF. The CDR3 coding sequence is TGTGCCAGCAGCCAAGATATGACGGGCGGAGTGAGGGAGCAGTACTTC.